This TCR beta chain comes out of a study of shared clonotypes between healthy human individuals. Sequencing was performed with immunoSEQ multiplex PCR; in TCRdb, only in-frame clones are kept and a portion is missing. Among about 800,000 clones listed, 90% to 98% were seen once. CD45RO-negative cells were positively selected for CCR7, leaving out terminally differentiated effector memory CD45RA+ cells. This CDR3 is 16 amino acids long. V was clipped by 5 bases and J by 4 bases; unmatched bases: 14. CDR1 and CDR2 from the germline V gene are MNHEY and SMNVEV (reference sequence). The clonotype comes from a man aged 25-45 years in good health. Material for sequencing was naive CD8+ T cells sorted from blood. V is TRBV27 and J is TRBJ2-7; TRBD2 matches at 7 bases. The CDR3 is CASSRGLDPVRYEQYF. The CDR3, as DNA: TGTGCCAGCAGTCGTGGACTAGACCCGGTGAGGTACGAGCAGTACTTC.